This passage covers 30 T cell receptor beta chains from one sample sequenced in a study of cytomegalovirus exposure and HLA in healthy donors. With 60 Vbeta and 13 Jbeta primers, the PCR was carried out. The method was immunoSEQ multiplex PCR; TCRdb's version includes in-frame clones alone and lacks a portion of them. The sample includes about 120,000 clones, more than 80% of them seen just once. Sequencing used PBMCs. These receptors were taken from a man aged 35 to 55 in good health and CMV-seronegative.

The chain recombines TRBV28 with TRBJ2-2, with D possibly matching TRBD2 (5 bases). V shed 4 bases and J shed 1 base, with 10 bases lying between them. From germline, CDR1 is MDHEN and CDR2 SYDVKM. There are 15 residues in the CDR3. The DNA of the CDR3 is TGTGCCAGCAGTTCAAGCGGAGTGAACACCGGGGAGCTGTTTTTT. This codes for CASSSSGVNTGELFF.

V and J are TRBV19 and TRBJ1-5; D is perhaps TRBD1 (6 bases). The CDR3 contains 15 residues. The V gene lost 7 bases and the J gene lost 2 bases, with 15 bases spanning the gap. Germline V gives CDR1 LNHDA, CDR2 SQIVND (reference sequence). The CDR3 DNA reads TGTGCCAGTACCCCAGGGGTTAGTGGCAATCAGCCCCAGCATTTT. Translated, it gives CASTPGVSGNQPQHF.

J is TRBJ1-6 and V is TRBV7-2; D unresolved. The CDR3 loop spans 15 amino acids. Germline CDR1 reads SGHTA; CDR2 reads FQGNSA. V shed 1 base and J shed 8 bases, with 12 bases lying between them. CDR3 amino acids: CASSLGRGRDSPLHF. The CDR3 coding sequence is TGTGCCAGCAGCTTAGGGAGAGGTCGTGATTCACCCCTCCACTTT.

The chain carries TRBV6-5 and TRBJ2-2; D perhaps matches TRBD1 (5 bases). Germline CDR1 is MNHEY and CDR2 is SVGAGI. This CDR3 contains 14 residues. Trimming stripped 0 bases from V and 7 bases from J, with 9 bases between. The CDR3 nucleotides are TGTGCCAGCAGTTACTCTGGGGCTGGCGGGGAGCTGTTTTTT. Residues: CASSYSGAGGELFF.

This clone was counted once. The rearrangement links TRBV6-5 to TRBJ1-2; tentative D call: TRBD1 (6 bases). V was cut by 0 bases and J by 4 bases, with 12 bases left in between. This CDR3 is built from 15 residues. Looked up from germline, CDR1 is MNHEY and CDR2 is SVGAGI. The CDR3 DNA is TGTGCCAGCAGTTACTCTGTACAGGGAGCCTATGGCTACACCTTC. Its translation: CASSYSVQGAYGYTF.

V usage is TRBV11-3 and J usage is TRBJ1-6; D remains ambiguous. The germline CDR1 and CDR2 sequences are SGHNT and YENEEA. V was pared by 6 bases and J by 7 bases, with 10 bases between. The CDR3 totals 13 residues. CDR3 sequence reads: CASSQGRNSPLHF. Written as DNA, the CDR3 is TGTGCCAGCAGTCAAGGGAGGAATTCACCCCTCCACTTT.

The chain carries TRBV5-4 and TRBJ2-1; 14 bases agree with TRBD2. This CDR3 region has 16 residues. With 4 bases clipped from V and 9 bases from J, the junction kept 9 bases outside the gene matches. Germline V gene lookup returns CDR1 SGHNT and CDR2 YYREEE (reference sequence). As DNA, the CDR3 is TGTGCCAGCAGCCCGCAAGGGACTAGCGGGAGAGGTGAGCAGTTCTTC. As protein: CASSPQGTSGRGEQFF.

This rearrangement joins TRBV25-1 to TRBJ2-5; 10 bases agree with TRBD1. The germline CDR1 and CDR2 sequences are MGHDK and SYGVNS. This CDR3 region has 16 residues. With 4 bases clipped from V and 2 bases from J, the junction kept 7 bases outside the gene matches. CDR3 bases: TGTGCCAGCAGTGCACCCAGGGGACAGGGGCAAGAGACCCAGTACTTC. Translating it yields CASSAPRGQGQETQYF.

The chain couples TRBV7-2 to TRBJ2-5; no clear D. The CDR3 is made up of 15 amino acids. Trimming cost V 0 bases and J 7 bases, with 15 bases left between them. The germline CDR1 and CDR2 sequences are SGHTA and FQGNSA. This chain's CDR3 is CASSLAPGLGWTQYF. CDR3 in DNA: TGTGCCAGCAGCTTAGCGCCGGGTCTTGGATGGACCCAGTACTTC. The full variable domain, completed using reference TRBV7-2 and TRBJ2-5, is GAGVSQSPSNKVTEKGKDVELRCDPISGHTALYWYRQSLGQGLEFLIYFQGNSAPDKSGLPSDRFSAERTGGSVSTLTIQRTQQEDSAVYLCASSLAPGLGWTQYFGPGTRLLVL.

This clone appeared once. The chain recombines TRBV10-1 with TRBJ2-3; D call uncertain. Trimming removed 0 bases from V and 5 bases from J, with 9 bases in between. Germline CDR1 is WNHNN and CDR2 is SYGVQD (reference sequence). This CDR3 region has 14 residues. Written as DNA, the CDR3 is TGCGCCAGCAGTGAGTCTGGTAGGAGAGATACGCAGTATTTT. Amino acid sequence: CASSESGRRDTQYF.

This rearrangement joins TRBV5-8 to TRBJ2-7, with D maybe TRBD1 (6 bases). CDR3 length: 14 residues. Deletions cut 0 bases from V and 4 bases from J, with 11 bases between. In germline, CDR1 is SGHTS, CDR2 YDEGEE. The CDR3 is CASSLAARGYEQYF. In DNA form, the CDR3 reads TGTGCCAGCAGCTTGGCCGCTAGGGGGTACGAGCAGTACTTC.

This clone was found a few times. The chain carries TRBV1 and TRBJ2-2; TRBD2, the D gene given by the table, was not confirmed from the DNA. TRBV1 is given as a pseudogene. This CDR3 contains 15 residues. The CDR3, as DNA: TGCACCAGCACTCGGAGAGGGAGTAACACCGGGGAGCTGTTTTTT. This sequence encodes CTSTRRGSNTGELFF.

In DNA, the CDR3 is TGTGCCAGCAGTTATGGGTTCGGAGGGGCCTACGAGCAGTACTTC. Its translation is CASSYGFGGAYEQYF. The chain couples TRBV6-6 to TRBJ2-7; maybe TRBD2 (6 bases). Germline V CDR1 and CDR2: MNHNY, SVGAGI (reference sequence). V lost 3 bases, J lost 2 bases, and 14 bases lay in between. The CDR3 covers 15 residues.

This clone occurred a few times. This rearrangement joins TRBV2 to TRBJ2-7; 9 nucleotides match TRBD2. This CDR3 region has 15 residues. Germline assignment: CDR1 SNHLY and CDR2 FYNNEI. The J segment lost 1 base and the V segment lost 5 bases, leaving 6 bases of the junction unmatched. The CDR3 sequence: CASSREREVSYEQYF. CDR3 sequence (DNA): TGTGCCAGCAGTCGGGAGCGGGAGGTTTCCTACGAGCAGTACTTC.

This clone was detected only once. The CDR3 spells CACLRDRFSGNTIYF. In DNA, the CDR3 is TGTGCCTGCCTCCGGGACAGGTTTTCTGGAAACACCATATATTTT. V and J are TRBV30 and TRBJ1-3; the match to TRBD1 covers 8 bases. Germline V gene lookup returns CDR1 GTSNPN and CDR2 SVGIG (reference sequence). The CDR3 contains 15 residues. Trimming cost V 6 bases and J 1 base; bases outside gene matches: 8.

V gene TRBV19 combines with J gene TRBJ1-4; unclear D gene. The germline V and J ends were trimmed by 3 bases and 5 bases, with 10 bases remaining between them. The CDR3 has 14 amino acids. Germline-derived CDR1 and CDR2 are LNHDA and SQIVND (reference sequence). The CDR3 is CASSMERLNEKLFF. The CDR3 DNA is TGTGCCAGTAGTATGGAGAGGCTAAATGAAAAACTGTTTTTT.

This chain uses TRBV28 with TRBJ2-7; D ambiguous. V was cut by 5 bases and J by 2 bases, with 13 bases left in between. The CDR3 is 14 amino acids. Germline CDR1 is MDHEN and CDR2 is SYDVKM. CDR3 coding DNA: TGTGCCAGCAGTGGCGACATTTTCACCTACGAGCAGTACTTC. Amino acids: CASSGDIFTYEQYF.

V gene TRBV27 combines with J gene TRBJ2-1, with D hard to call. The V end lost 6 bases, the J end lost 5 bases, and 14 bases lay between the germline ends. The CDR3 is 14 amino acids. The germline gives CDR1 MNHEY, CDR2 SMNVEV (reference sequence). The CDR3 sequence: CASRVSPSDNEQFF. As DNA, the CDR3 is TGTGCCAGCAGGGTCTCTCCGTCAGACAATGAGCAGTTCTTC.

This clone was counted between two and nine times. The V call is TRBV27, the J call TRBJ1-1, with 10 bases matching TRBD1. Germline assignment: CDR1 MNHEY and CDR2 SMNVEV (reference sequence). This CDR3 comprises 15 residues. V was clipped by 4 bases and J by 5 bases; unmatched bases: 7. The CDR3 spells CASSSRQGAGTEAFF. DNA of the CDR3: TGTGCCAGCAGTTCCCGACAGGGGGCCGGGACTGAAGCTTTCTTT.

This chain uses TRBV18 with TRBJ2-2; perhaps TRBD1 as D (5 bases). CDR3 length: 14 residues. From germline, CDR1 is KGHSH and CDR2 LQKENI. Trimming shortened V by 3 bases and J by 4 bases, and 9 bases separated the two germline ends. The CDR3 protein is CASSPIDSTGELFF. CDR3 bases: TGTGCCAGCTCACCCATAGACAGCACCGGGGAGCTGTTTTTT.

This clone was found once. This rearrangement joins TRBV10-2 to TRBJ1-1, with 8 bases that match TRBD1. The V gene's germline CDR1 is WSHSY and CDR2 SAAADI. The ends lost 2 bases at V and 5 bases at J; junction bases unmatched: 4. The CDR3 loop spans 14 amino acids. The chain's CDR3 is CASSETRGQTEAFF. The CDR3 DNA reads as TGCGCCAGCAGTGAGACCAGGGGGCAGACTGAAGCTTTCTTT.

The chain uses TRBV6-5 and TRBJ2-7; 7 nucleotides match TRBD1. Trimming cost V 5 bases and J 3 bases; bases outside gene matches: 4. The CDR3 contains 13 residues. CDR1 MNHEY and CDR2 SVGAGI come from the germline V gene. CDR3 DNA: TGTGCCAGCAGTCCCGGGACAGTCTACGAGCAGTACTTC. It encodes CASSPGTVYEQYF.

The V and J genes are TRBV9 and TRBJ2-2; 7 nucleotides match TRBD2. CDR3 size: 16 residues. Germline values: CDR1 SGDLS, CDR2 YYNGEE. V was clipped by 0 bases and J by 6 bases; unmatched bases: 8. CDR3 residues: CASSVGLAAYAGELFF. The CDR3 DNA is TGTGCCAGCAGCGTAGGGCTAGCGGCTTATGCCGGGGAGCTGTTTTTT.

The chain links TRBV28 to TRBJ1-5, with D uncertain. CDR3 length: 12 residues. V was trimmed by 2 bases and J by 16 bases, leaving 15 bases between them. Germline CDR1 is MDHEN and CDR2 is SYDVKM. The CDR3 DNA follows: TGTGCCAGCAGTTTAGGTTTACAGCCCGGCCATTTT. Its protein product is CASSLGLQPGHF.

The rearrangement joins TRBV19 to TRBJ2-1, with TRBD1 matching 9 bases. Germline CDR1 and CDR2: LNHDA and SQIVND (reference sequence). V dropped 5 bases and J dropped 3; count of bases not matched to a gene: 5. CDR3 size: 15 residues. This CDR3 reads CASSQDRGYYNEQFF. The DNA of the CDR3 is TGTGCCAGTAGTCAGGACAGGGGCTACTACAATGAGCAGTTCTTC.

The table lists this clone with a count of one. The rearrangement links TRBV6-5 to TRBJ2-7; 10 bases are a match to TRBD1. Trimming took 1 base from V and 6 from J; bases not matched to a gene: 6. The CDR3 length is 15 residues. CDR1 and CDR2 (germline): MNHEY, SVGAGI. The CDR3 DNA reads TGTGCCAGCAGTTACTTAGGGACAGGGGTCCCCGAGCAGTACTTC. Amino acid sequence: CASSYLGTGVPEQYF.

The chain has TRBV28 and TRBJ1-5; unclear D gene. V was pared by 2 bases and J by 1 base, with 6 bases between. The V gene's germline CDR1 is MDHEN and CDR2 SYDVKM. The CDR3 is made up of 14 amino acids. The CDR3: CASSLVISNQPQHF. The CDR3 DNA reads TGTGCCAGCAGTTTAGTAATAAGCAATCAGCCCCAGCATTTT.

This clone came up once. This chain connects TRBV6-5 to TRBJ2-1; 9 bases fit TRBD2. This CDR3 spans 15 amino acids. The junction had 5 bases not matched to a gene; V was cut back by 5 bases and J by 3 bases. From germline, CDR1 is MNHEY and CDR2 SVGAGI. The CDR3 reads CASSRSGGVYNEQFF. The CDR3 DNA follows: TGTGCCAGCAGTCGTAGCGGGGGAGTCTACAATGAGCAGTTCTTC.

The chain is built from TRBV6-5 and TRBJ2-7; 10 bases match TRBD1. CDR3 length: 15 amino acids. With 6 bases clipped from V and 4 bases from J, the junction kept 9 bases outside the gene matches. The V gene's germline CDR1 is MNHEY and CDR2 SVGAGI. CDR3 amino acids: CASRTPDRGLYEQYF. DNA of the CDR3: TGTGCCAGCAGAACTCCCGACAGGGGGCTATACGAGCAGTACTTC.

This chain joins TRBV9 and TRBJ2-3, with 8 bases identical to TRBD2. V lost 4 bases and J lost 2; bases outside the gene matches: 9. This CDR3 comprises 16 residues. The germline V gene has CDR1 SGDLS and CDR2 YYNGEE. CDR3 nucleotide sequence: TGTGCCAGCAGCCCCGGCCAGCGGGGGTTCACAGATACGCAGTATTTT. Protein sequence: CASSPGQRGFTDTQYF.